This entry describes one T cell receptor (beta chain). These data originate in a study of regulatory T cells in long-lasting Graves disease. Building the TCR beta libraries relied on iRepertoire HTBI primers, and CDR3 regions underwent Arm-PCR. Using its own MiXCR run on the multiplex PCR reads, TCRdb lists one record per CDR3 protein. The table includes some 450,000 distinct CDR3 sequences, 20% to 25% detected once. Indicated time point: persistent/refractory GD, antithyroid drugs over 5 years with positive TRAb. The authors made the TCR library using RNA they extracted from PBMCs. The CDR3 is 13 amino acids. V was trimmed by 2 bases and J by 2 bases, leaving 6 bases between them. From germline, CDR1 is MNHEY and CDR2 SVGAGI.

This chain uses TRBV6-5 with TRBJ2-5; D is unresolved. Specimen: peripheral blood mononuclear cells (PBMCs), collected when the disease was refractory, from a patient treated with antithyroid drugs. The clonotype originates from a female donor with Graves disease. The CDR3 region has the DNA TGTGCCAGCAGTTACGAAATACAAGAGACCCAGTACTTC. As protein: CASSYEIQETQYF.